The 27 T cell receptor beta chains presented below share a single source sample, sequenced in a study of early stage breast cancer tumors. Measured with immunoSEQ multiplex PCR; TCRdb has only the in-frame clones, and not every one. The sample consists of 55,000 to 70,000 clones, 65% to 85% of them appearing once. The specimen sequenced was blood. These TCRs come from a person between 35 and 49 years old with breast cancer.

The DNA for the CDR3 is TGTGCCAGCAGCTTAGATTGGACTACTAACAATGAGCAGTTCTTC. The encoded protein is CASSLDWTTNNEQFF. This chain uses TRBV7-2 with TRBJ2-1; D may be TRBD2 (6 bases). Germline loops: CDR1 SGHTA, CDR2 FQGNSA. The ends were cut back, 1 base at V and 5 bases at J, with 12 bases in the middle. The CDR3 loop spans 15 amino acids.

The chain employs TRBV4-1 and TRBJ1-2; D unresolved. Germline lookup yields CDR1 MGHRA and CDR2 YSYEKL. V was trimmed by 1 base and J by 0 bases, leaving 9 bases between them. The CDR3 is 15 residues long. The CDR3 loop is CASSQAGTANYGYTF. The CDR3 DNA is TGCGCCAGCAGCCAAGCGGGAACAGCTAACTATGGCTACACCTTC.

This chain links TRBV6-5 with TRBJ2-1; possible D gene TRBD1, 6 bases. Trimming removed 0 bases from V and 10 bases from J, with 7 bases in between. The CDR3 contains 12 residues. CDR1 MNHEY and CDR2 SVGAGI come from the germline V gene. DNA for the CDR3: TGTGCCAGCAGTTACTCTACAGGGGAGCAGTTCTTC. It encodes CASSYSTGEQFF.

This chain joins TRBV6-6 and TRBJ1-2; D gene unclear. Germline values: CDR1 MNHNY, CDR2 SVGAGI (reference sequence). Trimming removed 6 bases from V and 0 bases from J, with 14 bases in between. This CDR3 has 15 residues. CDR3 bases: TGTGCCAGCAGAGACGTCATGGAAGCTAACTATGGCTACACCTTC. Translated: CASRDVMEANYGYTF.

The chain combines TRBV6-6 with TRBJ1-2; possible D gene TRBD1, 5 bases. The CDR3 loop spans 13 amino acids. Germline V gene sequence: CDR1 MNHNY, CDR2 SVGAGI (reference sequence). Trimming removed 6 bases from V and 5 bases from J, with 13 bases in between. CDR3 sequence (DNA): TGTGCCAGCAGCTTGACAGAAGGTTATGGCTACACCTTC. It is translated as CASSLTEGYGYTF.

This clone has only one observation. The V and J genes are TRBV28 and TRBJ1-5; D is unclear. Trimming cost V 8 bases and J 4 bases, with 6 bases left between them. The germline V gene has CDR1 MDHEN and CDR2 SYDVKM. The CDR3 is made up of 11 amino acids. CDR3 in amino acids: CASGKNQPQHF. CDR3 nucleotide sequence: TGTGCCAGCGGTAAAAATCAGCCCCAGCATTTT.

V usage is TRBV30 and J usage is TRBJ2-7; a weak D match, TRBD2 (5 bases). Trimming cost V 1 base and J 2 bases, with 6 bases left between them. Germline-derived CDR1 and CDR2 are GTSNPN and SVGIG (reference sequence). The CDR3 consists of 12 residues. CDR3 protein: CAWSGGPYEQYF. CDR3 in DNA: TGTGCCTGGAGTGGAGGGCCCTACGAGCAGTACTTC.

V usage is TRBV5-5 and J usage is TRBJ2-7, with a weak D call TRBD2 (6 bases). Germline V CDR1 and CDR2: SGHKS, YYEKEE (reference sequence). The CDR3 covers 15 residues. V gave up 0 bases and J gave up 4 bases, with 14 bases separating them. CDR3 sequence (DNA): TGTGCCAGCAGCTTGGGGTTAGCGGTTGGTTACGAGCAGTACTTC. Translation: CASSLGLAVGYEQYF.

CDR3 loop: CASSGQGTQPQHF. The CDR3 nucleotides read TGTGCCAGCAGTGGACAGGGGACTCAGCCCCAGCATTTT. The chain employs TRBV2 and TRBJ1-5, with TRBD1 matching 8 bases. V shed 4 bases and J 6 bases; nucleotides not matched to a gene: 2. Germline V gene data show CDR1 as SNHLY and CDR2 as FYNNEI. CDR3 length equals 13 residues.

The genes are TRBV19 and TRBJ1-3; 12 positions agree with TRBD1. CDR3 length: 17 residues. The germline gives CDR1 LNHDA, CDR2 SQIVND (reference sequence). Trimming took 10 bases from V and 3 from J; bases not matched to a gene: 13. This chain's CDR3 is CATFRDRGRRDGNTIYF. As DNA, the CDR3 is TGTGCCACATTCCGGGACAGGGGGCGAAGAGATGGAAACACCATATATTTT.

The rearrangement uses TRBV7-8 and TRBJ2-1, with 11 bases identical to TRBD2. The ends lost 5 bases at V and 5 bases at J; junction bases unmatched: 8. The germline gives CDR1 SGHVS, CDR2 FQNEAQ. This CDR3 has 16 amino acids. CDR3 coding DNA: TGTGCCAGCAGCCCCGGTGGTAGCGGGAGGGACAATGAGCAGTTCTTC. Translation: CASSPGGSGRDNEQFF.

The chain joins TRBV10-2 to TRBJ2-5; 11 bases are a match to TRBD2. Germline V lookup: CDR1 WSHSY, CDR2 SAAADI. CDR3 size: 15 residues. Losses at the gene ends were 2 bases for V and 4 bases for J; bases not matched to a gene: 3. The CDR3 loop reads CASSETSGSLETQYF. DNA of the CDR3: TGCGCCAGCAGTGAGACTAGCGGGAGTTTAGAGACCCAGTACTTC.

The V call is TRBV12-5, the J call TRBJ1-1; a possible D gene is TRBD1 (6 bases). V shed 0 bases and J shed 9 bases, with 11 bases lying between them. The CDR3 contains 13 residues. Germline assignment: CDR1 LGHNT and CDR2 FRNRAP. CDR3 bases: TGTGCTAGTGGTTTGGTAAGGCAGGGGAAAGCTTTCTTT. Translated: CASGLVRQGKAFF. Using reference TRBV12-5 and TRBJ1-1 for the parts outside the CDR3, the full variable domain is DARVTQTPRHKVTEMGQEVTMRCQPILGHNTVFWYRQTMMQGLELLAYFRNRAPLDDSGMPKDRFSAEMPDATLATLKIQPSEPRDSAVYFCASGLVRQGKAFFGQGTRLTVV.

The chain combines TRBV9 with TRBJ2-2, with 11 positions matching TRBD1. Germline V gene data show CDR1 as SGDLS and CDR2 as YYNGEE. This CDR3 comprises 16 residues. The junction had 4 bases not matched to a gene; V was cut back by 4 bases and J by 2 bases. CDR3 protein: CASSSGTGGNTGELFF. CDR3 coding DNA: TGTGCCAGCAGCAGCGGGACAGGGGGAAACACCGGGGAGCTGTTTTTT. The whole variable domain, filled in from reference TRBV9 and TRBJ2-2, reads DSGVTQTPKHLITATGQRVTLRCSPRSGDLSVYWYQQSLDQGLQFLIQYYNGEERAKGNILERFSAQQFPDLHSELNLSSLELGDSALYFCASSSGTGGNTGELFFGEGSRLTVL.

The V call is TRBV19, the J call TRBJ1-5; 8 bases are a match to TRBD1. CDR1 LNHDA and CDR2 SQIVND come from the germline V gene (reference sequence). The V gene end was trimmed by 5 bases and the J gene end by 0 bases; junction bases not matched to a gene: 3. The CDR3 loop spans 15 amino acids. This CDR3 is CASSVQGASNQPQHF. DNA for the CDR3: TGTGCCAGTAGTGTCCAGGGGGCTAGCAATCAGCCCCAGCATTTT.

The V call is TRBV7-8, the J call TRBJ2-7; 9 nucleotides line up with TRBD2. Trimming removed 4 bases from V and 5 bases from J; junction bases left unmatched: 9. In germline, CDR1 is SGHVS, CDR2 FQNEAQ. The CDR3 extends over 15 amino acids. CDR3 sequence: CASSSPGTSRDEQYF. CDR3 sequence (DNA): TGTGCCAGCAGCTCGCCCGGGACTAGCAGAGACGAGCAGTACTTC.

V is TRBV4-1 and J is TRBJ2-2; D might be TRBD2 (5 bases). V lost 1 base and J lost 2, with 5 bases in between. The CDR3 has 14 amino acids. Germline V gene lookup returns CDR1 MGHRA and CDR2 YSYEKL. The CDR3 coding sequence is TGCGCCAGCAGCCAAGGACTAAACACCGGGGAGCTGTTTTTT. Its translation is CASSQGLNTGELFF.

The table lists this clone with a count of one. The V and J genes are TRBV28 and TRBJ1-4; no firm D call. Looked up from germline, CDR1 is MDHEN and CDR2 is SYDVKM. Trimming stripped 7 bases from V and 7 bases from J, with 16 bases between. The length of the CDR3 is 14 residues. The CDR3 sequence is CASIRREVGEKLFF. CDR3 DNA sequence: TGTGCCAGCATTAGGCGGGAGGTTGGTGAAAAACTGTTTTTT.

The chain couples TRBV18 to TRBJ2-1, with D possibly TRBD1 on 5 matching bases. CDR3 length equals 13 residues. V lost 4 bases and J lost 6, with 10 bases in between. The germline V gene encodes CDR1 KGHSH and CDR2 LQKENI. CDR3 sequence: CASSQGSGNEQFF. CDR3 nucleotides: TGTGCCAGCTCACAGGGGTCCGGCAATGAGCAGTTCTTC.

V gene TRBV25-1 combines with J gene TRBJ1-4, with a possible D match to TRBD1 (6 bases). Between the trimmed V and J ends, which lost 6 bases and 0 bases, there was a span of 11 bases. The CDR3 loop spans 15 amino acids. CDR1 MGHDK and CDR2 SYGVNS come from the germline V gene. The CDR3 region is CASRTGVATNEKLFF. The CDR3 nucleotides are TGTGCCAGCAGGACAGGAGTTGCAACTAATGAAAAACTGTTTTTT. Based on the CDR3 plus reference TRBV25-1 and TRBJ1-4, the full variable domain is EADIYQTPRYLVIGTGKKITLECSQTMGHDKMYWYQQDPGMELHLIHYSYGVNSTEKGDLSSESTVSRIRTEHFPLTLESARPSHTSQYLCASRTGVATNEKLFFGSGTQLSVL.

V is TRBV6-6 and J is TRBJ2-5; D possibly corresponds to TRBD2 (6 bases). Germline CDR1 reads MNHNY; CDR2 reads SVGAGI (reference sequence). V was pared by 5 bases and J by 5 bases, with 12 bases between. CDR3 length: 13 amino acids. CDR3 sequence reads: CASSVRDWETQYF. In DNA, the CDR3 is TGTGCCAGCAGTGTTCGGGACTGGGAGACCCAGTACTTC.

This chain uses TRBV7-9 with TRBJ1-1; no reliable D call. V was cut by 8 bases and J by 0 bases, with 13 bases left in between. This CDR3 region has 14 residues. CDR1 SEHNR and CDR2 FQNEAQ come from the germline V gene (reference sequence). CDR3 in amino acids: CASLQQNLNTEAFF. For the CDR3, the DNA is TGTGCCAGCCTACAACAGAACTTGAACACTGAAGCTTTCTTT.

This chain joins TRBV5-5 and TRBJ1-5; D possibly corresponds to TRBD1 (5 bases). The germline V gene has CDR1 SGHKS and CDR2 YYEKEE (reference sequence). There are 14 residues in the CDR3. V lost 0 bases to trimming and J lost 7 bases, with 11 bases between them. CDR3 region: CASSLGGPRQPQHF. The DNA of the CDR3 is TGTGCCAGCAGCTTGGGGGGCCCCCGGCAGCCCCAGCATTTT.

The genes are TRBV5-1 and TRBJ2-3; D might be TRBD1 or TRBD2, each matching 7 bases. The CDR3 runs to 19 residues. Trimming pared 0 bases from V and 4 bases from J, leaving 24 bases between. Looked up from germline, CDR1 is SGHRS and CDR2 is YFSETQ. The CDR3 spells CASSLGTGKVGGVPDTQYF. CDR3 DNA sequence: TGCGCCAGCAGCTTGGGGACAGGCAAGGTGGGGGGGGTTCCAGATACGCAGTATTTT.

The chain uses TRBV7-6 and TRBJ2-7; maybe TRBD2 (5 bases). The CDR3 covers 13 residues. CDR1 is SGHVS and CDR2 is FNYEAQ in the germline V gene. Trimming removed 6 bases at V and 5 bases at J, with 14 bases between. CDR3 sequence (DNA): TGTGCCAGCAGTTTGCTGGGGAGTCACGAGCAGTACTTC. It translates to CASSLLGSHEQYF.

The chain recombines TRBV13 with TRBJ1-1; D not certain. The V end lost 0 bases, the J end lost 6 bases, and 17 bases lay between the germline ends. This CDR3 is 16 amino acids long. CDR1 and CDR2 from the germline V gene are PRHDT and FYEKMQ (reference sequence). The CDR3 region is CASSLGYKGRGAEAFF. CDR3 DNA sequence: TGTGCCAGCAGCTTAGGGTATAAAGGGAGAGGCGCTGAAGCTTTCTTT. The full variable domain, rest sourced from reference TRBV13 and TRBJ1-1, is AAGVIQSPRHLIKEKRETATLKCYPIPRHDTVYWYQQGPGQDPQFLISFYEKMQSDKGSIPDRFSAQQFSDYHSELNMSSLELGDSALYFCASSLGYKGRGAEAFFGQGTRLTVV.

The rearrangement links TRBV2 to TRBJ1-2; D gene unclear. This CDR3 comprises 13 residues. V lost 7 bases, J lost 6 bases, and 15 bases lay in between. Germline CDR1 is SNHLY and CDR2 is FYNNEI. The CDR3, as DNA: TGTGCCAGCAATCGGAGGCGCGCCAATGGCTACACCTTC. As protein: CASNRRRANGYTF.